This TCR beta chain was found in a study of blood T cell repertoires in COVID-19. The ends lost 5 bases at V and 4 bases at J; junction bases unmatched: 4. CDR1 is SGHAT and CDR2 is FQNNGV in the germline V gene. The CDR3 runs to 13 residues. Only in-frame clones appear in the TCRdb table, and some are missing; sequencing was by immunoSEQ multiplex PCR. The top ten clones hold 4% to 5.5% of a sample with about 200,000 clones, 75% to 90% of them seen once. The TCR originated in a woman in her thirties or forties with acute or convalescent COVID-19. The chain couples TRBV11-2 to TRBJ1-2; 7 bases are shared with TRBD1. Sequences were obtained from peripheral blood. The CDR3 sequence is CASSPQGSYGYTF. For the CDR3, the DNA is TGTGCCAGCAGCCCACAGGGGAGCTATGGCTACACCTTC.